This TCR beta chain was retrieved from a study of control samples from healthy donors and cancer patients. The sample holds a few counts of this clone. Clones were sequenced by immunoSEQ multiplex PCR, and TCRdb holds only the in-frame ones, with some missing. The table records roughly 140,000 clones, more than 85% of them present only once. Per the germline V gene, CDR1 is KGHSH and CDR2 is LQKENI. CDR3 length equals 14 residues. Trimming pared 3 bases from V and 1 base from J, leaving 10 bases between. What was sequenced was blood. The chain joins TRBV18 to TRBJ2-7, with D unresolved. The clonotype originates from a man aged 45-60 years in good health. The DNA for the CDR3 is TGTGCCAGCTCACCCCCGACCGATTCCTACGAGCAGTACTTC. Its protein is CASSPPTDSYEQYF.